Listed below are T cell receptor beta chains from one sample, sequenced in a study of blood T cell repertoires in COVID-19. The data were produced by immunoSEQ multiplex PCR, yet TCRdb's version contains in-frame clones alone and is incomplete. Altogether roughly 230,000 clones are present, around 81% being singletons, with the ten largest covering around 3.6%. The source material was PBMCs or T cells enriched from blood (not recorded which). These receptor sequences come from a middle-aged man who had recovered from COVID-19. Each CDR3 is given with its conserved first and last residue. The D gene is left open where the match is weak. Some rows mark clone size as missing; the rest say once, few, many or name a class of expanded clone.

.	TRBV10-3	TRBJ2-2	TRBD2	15	TGTGCCATCGCAGAGACTAGCGGGAGGTCCGGGGAGCTGTTTTTT	CAIAETSGRSGELFF
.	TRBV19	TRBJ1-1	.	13	TGTGCCAGCCAAATACAGGGGAACACTGAAGCTTTCTTT	CASQIQGNTEAFF
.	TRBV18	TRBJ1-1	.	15	TGTGCCAGCTCCCTGAAGGGGCGATCGAACACTGAAGCTTTCTTT	CASSLKGRSNTEAFF
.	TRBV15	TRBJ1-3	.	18	TGTGCCACCAGCGCAAACGCCGGGATTCTTTCTTCAGGAAACACCATATATTTT	CATSANAGILSSGNTIYF
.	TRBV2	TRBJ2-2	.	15	TGTGCCAGCAGTGAAGCGGGGGGTCGGACCGGGGAGCTGTTTTTT	CASSEAGGRTGELFF
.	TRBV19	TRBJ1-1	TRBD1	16	TGTGCCAGCATAAGTGGACTTACAGGGGCTAACACTGAAGCTTTCTTT	CASISGLTGANTEAFF
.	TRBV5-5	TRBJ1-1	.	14	TGTGCCAGCAGCTTGGTTGGCCTGGACACTGAAGCTTTCTTT	CASSLVGLDTEAFF
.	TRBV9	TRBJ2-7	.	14	TGTGCCAGCAGCTCCAAAGGGGATCCCTACGAGCAGTACTTC	CASSSKGDPYEQYF
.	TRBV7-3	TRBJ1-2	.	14	TGTGCCAGCAGCCCTAACCCCCCGATCGTGGGCTACACCTTC	CASSPNPPIVGYTF
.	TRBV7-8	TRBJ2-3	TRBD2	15	TGTGCCAGCAGCTTAGAAGCGGGAGTGGCAGATACGCAGTATTTT	CASSLEAGVADTQYF
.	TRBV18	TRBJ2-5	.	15	TGTGCCAGCTCACAAGCCGGGACAACCAAAGAGACCCAGTACTTC	CASSQAGTTKETQYF
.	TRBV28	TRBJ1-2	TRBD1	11	TGTGCCAGCAGGGACAGGGAGGGCTACACCTTC	CASRDREGYTF
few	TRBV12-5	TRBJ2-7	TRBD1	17	TGTGCTAGTGGTTTGCTTCTACCACCGGGACAGGGATACGAGCAGTACTTC	CASGLLLPPGQGYEQYF
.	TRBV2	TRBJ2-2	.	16	TGTGCCGGCCGAACAAGTCACAGGGTCGCCACCGGGGAGCTGTTTTTT	CAGRTSHRVATGELFF
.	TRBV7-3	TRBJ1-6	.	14	TGTGCCAGCAGCCTTATGGGGCATAATTCACCCCTCCACTTT	CASSLMGHNSPLHF
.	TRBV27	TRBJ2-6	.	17	TGTGCCAGCAGCCGCAGGTGGTCGGCTCCTGGGGCCAACGTCCTGACTTTC	CASSRRWSAPGANVLTF
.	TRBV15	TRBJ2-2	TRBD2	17	TGTGCCACCAGCAGATATCCTCGGGAGGGCCTCACCGGGGAGCTGTTTTTT	CATSRYPREGLTGELFF
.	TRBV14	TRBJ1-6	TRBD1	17	TGTGCCAGCCAGGGTATTGGGGGGACAGTCAGTAATTCACCCCTCCACTTT	CASQGIGGTVSNSPLHF
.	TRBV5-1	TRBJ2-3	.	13	TGCGCCAGCAGCTTGCCAGACACAGATACGCAGTATTTT	CASSLPDTDTQYF
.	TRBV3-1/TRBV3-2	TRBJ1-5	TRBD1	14	TGTGCCAGCAGCCACGACAGGGCGGCTCAGCCCCAGCATTTT	CASSHDRAAQPQHF
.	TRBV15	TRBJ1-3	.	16	TGTGCCACCAGCAGAGAGGGCGGGAACTCTGGAAACACCATATATTTT	CATSREGGNSGNTIYF
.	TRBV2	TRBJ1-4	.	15	TGTGCCAGCACCCGACAGCTTGCAACTAATGAAAAACTGTTTTTT	CASTRQLATNEKLFF
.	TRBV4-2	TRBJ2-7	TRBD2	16	TGTGCCAGCAGCCAAGGTGGTGGGACTAGGGGCTACGAGCAGTACTTC	CASSQGGGTRGYEQYF
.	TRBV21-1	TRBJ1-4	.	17	TGTGCCAGCAGCTCGCCACGGGAGGGCCGCCCGGATGAAAAACTGTTTTTT	CASSSPREGRPDEKLFF
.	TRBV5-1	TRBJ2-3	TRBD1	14	TGCGCCAGCAGAGGGACAGGGGGCACAGATACGCAGTATTTT	CASRGTGGTDTQYF
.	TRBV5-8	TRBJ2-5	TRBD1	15	TGTGCCAGCAGCTTCTTACAGGGGGCCGTGGAGACCCAGTACTTC	CASSFLQGAVETQYF
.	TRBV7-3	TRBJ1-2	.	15	TGTGCCAGCAGCCCCCAGGGGCAGGGAATAAATGGCTACACCTTC	CASSPQGQGINGYTF
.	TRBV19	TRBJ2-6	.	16	TGTGCCAGTAGGAACGAAGGGGGGGAGGGGGCCAACGTCCTGACTTTC	CASRNEGGEGANVLTF
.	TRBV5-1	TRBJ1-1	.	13	TGCGCCAGCAGCTTGCAGTCAGGTAGTGGAGCTTTCTTT	CASSLQSGSGAFF
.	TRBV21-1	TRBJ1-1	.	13	TGTGCCAGCAGCACCCGGGGGAACACTGAAGCTTTCTTT	CASSTRGNTEAFF
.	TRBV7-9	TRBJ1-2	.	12	TGTGCCAGCAGCTTGGCAGACAGGGGCTACACCTTC	CASSLADRGYTF
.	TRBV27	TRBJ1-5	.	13	TGTGCCAGCAGTTTACAGTTCACTCAGCCCCAGCATTTT	CASSLQFTQPQHF
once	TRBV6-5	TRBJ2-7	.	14	TGTGCCAGCAGTCCCCAGGGTTCGTCCTACGAGCAGTACTTC	CASSPQGSSYEQYF
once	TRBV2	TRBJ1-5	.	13	TGTGCCAGCGGTGGGAGGGGCGGTCAGCCCCAGCATTTT	CASGGRGGQPQHF
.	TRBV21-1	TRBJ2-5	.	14	TGTGCCCCGCGGGAACCAGGGAGGAAAGAGACCCAGTACTTC	CAPREPGRKETQYF
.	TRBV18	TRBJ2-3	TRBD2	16	TGTGCCAGCTCACCACCGACGGGAGGGTTGACAGATACGCAGTATTTT	CASSPPTGGLTDTQYF
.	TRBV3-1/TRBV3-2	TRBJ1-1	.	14	TGTGCCAGCAGCCAAGGGGCGCAGAACACTGAAGCTTTCTTT	CASSQGAQNTEAFF
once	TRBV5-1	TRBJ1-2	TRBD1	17	TGCGCCAGCAGCTCCCTGGGACAGGGGGCAAAGGACTATGGCTACACCTTC	CASSSLGQGAKDYGYTF
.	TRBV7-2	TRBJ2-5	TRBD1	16	TGTGCCAGCAGCTTAGAGAGGGGACAGGGGATGCAGACCCAGTACTTC	CASSLERGQGMQTQYF
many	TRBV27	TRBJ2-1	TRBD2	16	TGTGCCAGCAGTTTAGGGCGGCTAGCGGGAAACAATGAGCAGTTCTTC	CASSLGRLAGNNEQFF
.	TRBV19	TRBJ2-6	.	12	TGTGCCAGTAGGCGTCCAAGTGAAGTCCTGACTTTC	CASRRPSEVLTF
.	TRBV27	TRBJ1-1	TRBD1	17	TGTGCCAGCAGCTTTTTTCAGGGGGCAGTAGGGTATACTGAAGCTTTCTTT	CASSFFQGAVGYTEAFF